The 5 T cell receptor beta chains reported below all come from one sample, sequenced in a study of T cell repertoires in cytomegalovirus infection. For these receptors, no antigen is known. TCRdb ran MiXCR on the reads and lists one entry per CDR3 protein. The sample holds just over 450,000 distinct CDR3 sequences, more than 40% seen once. The sample here was cultured PBMCs, taken from culture after CMV antigen stimulation. These receptors all stem from a human donor in good health (CMV status not recorded). Some clones in this sample may be carry-over from other donors' samples.

This rearrangement joins TRBV15 to TRBJ1-1; TRBD1 matches at 7 bases. The junction had 10 bases not matched to a gene; V was cut back by 3 bases and J by 6 bases. Germline lookup yields CDR1 LNHNV and CDR2 YYDKDF (reference sequence). This CDR3 spans 15 amino acids. CDR3 DNA sequence: TGTGCCACCAGCAGCAGAGACAGGGCTTGGTCTGAAGCTTTCTTT. This encodes CATSSRDRAWSEAFF. Looking up the rest from reference TRBV15 and TRBJ1-1 gives the full variable domain: DAMVIQNPRYQVTQFGKPVTLSCSQTLNHNVMYWYQQKSSQAPKLLFHYYDKDFNNEADTPDNFQSRRPNTSFCFLDIRSPGLGDTAMYLCATSSRDRAWSEAFFGQGTRLTVV.

The table lists this clonotype with many counts. This chain connects TRBV7-2 to TRBJ1-5; D is uncertain. V gave up 2 bases and J gave up 1 base, with 6 bases separating them. The CDR3 spans 14 residues. Germline V gene data show CDR1 as SGHTA and CDR2 as FQGNSA. The CDR3 region is CASSLLNSNQPQHF. The CDR3 DNA follows: TGTGCCAGCAGCTTACTGAACAGCAATCAGCCCCAGCATTTT.

This clonotype has a handful of counts. V gene TRBV7-2 combines with J gene TRBJ2-7; D is possibly TRBD2 (5 bases). The germline V gene has CDR1 SGHTA and CDR2 FQGNSA. This CDR3 spans 13 amino acids. The ends were cut back, 4 bases at V and 2 bases at J, with 9 bases in the middle. CDR3 in DNA: TGTGCCAGCAGCTCGGCGGGTGCCTACGAGCAGTACTTC. Translated: CASSSAGAYEQYF. The variable domain in full, completed from reference TRBV7-2 and TRBJ2-7, reads GAGVSQSPSNKVTEKGKDVELRCDPISGHTALYWYRQSLGQGLEFLIYFQGNSAPDKSGLPSDRFSAERTGGSVSTLTIQRTQQEDSAVYLCASSSAGAYEQYFGPGTRLTVT.

CDR3 in DNA: TGTGCCAGCAGTTTCCCCACGCTCAATCAGCCCCAGCATTTT. Translation gives CASSFPTLNQPQHF. This chain links TRBV28 with TRBJ1-5; unclear D gene. V was shortened by 3 bases and J by 3 bases, with 9 bases between the two germline ends. This CDR3 region has 14 residues. Per the germline V gene, CDR1 is MDHEN and CDR2 is SYDVKM.

This chain joins TRBV12-3 or TRBV12-4 and TRBJ2-4, with TRBD2 as a possible D gene (6 bases). There are 15 residues in the CDR3. Deletions cut 6 bases from V and 6 bases from J, with 18 bases between. This CDR3 is CASSPGGGRGNIQYF. CDR3 in DNA: TGTGCCAGCAGCCCCGGGGGTGGGCGGGGAAACATTCAGTACTTC.